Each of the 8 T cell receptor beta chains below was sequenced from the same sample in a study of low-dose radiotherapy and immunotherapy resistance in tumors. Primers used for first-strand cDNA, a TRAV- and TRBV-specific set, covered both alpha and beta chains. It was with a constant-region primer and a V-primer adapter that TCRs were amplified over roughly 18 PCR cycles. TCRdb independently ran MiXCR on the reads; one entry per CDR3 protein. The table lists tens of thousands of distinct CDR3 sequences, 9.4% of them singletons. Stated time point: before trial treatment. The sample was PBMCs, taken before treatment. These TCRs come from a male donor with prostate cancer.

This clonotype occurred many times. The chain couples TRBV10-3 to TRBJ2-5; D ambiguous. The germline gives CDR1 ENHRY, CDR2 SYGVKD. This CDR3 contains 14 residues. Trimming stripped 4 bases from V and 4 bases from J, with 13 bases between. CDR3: CAISGTAVIETQYF. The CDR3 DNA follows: TGTGCCATCAGTGGGACGGCAGTAATAGAGACCCAGTACTTC.

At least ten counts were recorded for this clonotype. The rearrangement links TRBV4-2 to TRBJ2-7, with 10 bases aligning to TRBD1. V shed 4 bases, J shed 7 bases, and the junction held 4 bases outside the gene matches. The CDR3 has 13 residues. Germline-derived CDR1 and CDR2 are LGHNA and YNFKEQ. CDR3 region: CASSRDRGLEQYF. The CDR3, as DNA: TGTGCCAGCAGCCGAGACAGGGGGCTGGAGCAGTACTTC.

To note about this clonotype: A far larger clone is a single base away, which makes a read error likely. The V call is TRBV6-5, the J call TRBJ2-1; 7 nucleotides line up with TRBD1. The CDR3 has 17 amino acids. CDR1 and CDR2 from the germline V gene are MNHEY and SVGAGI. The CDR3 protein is CVSSGRQGHSKYNEQFF. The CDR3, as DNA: TGTGTCAGCAGTGGGCGACAGGGTCACTCCAAGTACAATGAGCAGTTCTTC.

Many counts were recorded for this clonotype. CDR3 nucleotides: TGTGCCAGCTCCCCCGACAGCAATCAGCCCCAGCATTTT. Its protein product is CASSPDSNQPQHF. The rearrangement links TRBV28 to TRBJ1-5; D call uncertain. The V gene's germline CDR1 is MDHEN and CDR2 SYDVKM. The CDR3 is 13 amino acids. Between the trimmed V and J ends, which lost 8 bases and 1 base, there was a span of 9 bases.

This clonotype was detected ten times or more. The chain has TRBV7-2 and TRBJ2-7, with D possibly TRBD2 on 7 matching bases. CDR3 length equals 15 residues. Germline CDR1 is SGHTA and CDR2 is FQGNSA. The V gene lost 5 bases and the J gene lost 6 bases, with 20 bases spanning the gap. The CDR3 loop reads CASSPRGREFTEQYF. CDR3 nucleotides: TGTGCCAGCAGCCCTCGGGGGCGGGAGTTTACCGAGCAGTACTTC.

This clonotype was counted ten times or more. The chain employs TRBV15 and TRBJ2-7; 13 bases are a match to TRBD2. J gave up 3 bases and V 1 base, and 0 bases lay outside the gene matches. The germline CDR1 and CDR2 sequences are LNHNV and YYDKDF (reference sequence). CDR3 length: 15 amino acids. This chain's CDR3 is CATSRGTSGSYEQYF. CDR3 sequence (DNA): TGTGCCACCAGCAGAGGGACTAGCGGGAGCTACGAGCAGTACTTC.

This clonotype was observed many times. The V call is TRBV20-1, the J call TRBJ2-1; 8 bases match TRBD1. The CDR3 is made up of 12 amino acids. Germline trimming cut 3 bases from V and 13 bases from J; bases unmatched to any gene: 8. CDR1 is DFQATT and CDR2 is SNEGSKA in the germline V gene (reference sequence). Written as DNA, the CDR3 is TGCAGTGCTAGTAGACAGGGGAGGCGACAGTTCTTC. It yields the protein CSASRQGRRQFF.

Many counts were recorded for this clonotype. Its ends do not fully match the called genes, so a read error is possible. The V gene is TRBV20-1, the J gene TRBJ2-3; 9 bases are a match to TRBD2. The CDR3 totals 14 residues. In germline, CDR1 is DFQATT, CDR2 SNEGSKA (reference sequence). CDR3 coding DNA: TGCAGTGCTAAAACCGGGACTAGCATAGATACGCAGTATTTT. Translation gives CSAKTGTSIDTQYF.